These T cell receptor beta chains were read from a single sample in a study of cytomegalovirus exposure and HLA in healthy donors. Repertoires were generated with immunoSEQ multiplex PCR, while TCRdb's copy carries only in-frame clones and drops some. This sample has some 230,000 clones, with around 90% found just once. The material sequenced was PBMCs. All receptors come from a woman aged 18-29 years in good health and CMV-seronegative. Each CDR3 is given with its conserved first and last residue. Each record gives: V gene, J gene, clone size, D gene, CDR3 DNA, CDR3 protein. A D gene is named only where the DNA matches it firmly. Rows may omit the clone size; those that give it use once, few, many or a size class.

TRBV6-1	TRBJ1-1	.	TRBD1	TGTGCCAGCAGTGAACAGAGACAGGGTTTGAACACTGAAGCTTTCTTT	CASSEQRQGLNTEAFF
TRBV6-1	TRBJ2-5	.	TRBD2	TGTGCCAGCAGCCCACTAGCGGGAGAGCAAGAGACCCAGTACTTC	CASSPLAGEQETQYF
TRBV7-9	TRBJ2-7	.	TRBD2	TGTGCCAGCAGCCCAACTAGCGGGAGGGCCCCGTTCGACGAGCAGTACTTC	CASSPTSGRAPFDEQYF
TRBV5-6	TRBJ2-3	.	.	TGTGCCAGCAGCTGGGGGGATTCCCGTCGATTCGCAGATACGCAGTATTTT	CASSWGDSRRFADTQYF
TRBV28	TRBJ2-7	.	.	TGTGCCAGCATGGACATACCTAACTACGAGCAGTACTTC	CASMDIPNYEQYF
TRBV5-1	TRBJ2-2	.	TRBD2	TGCGCCAGCACCGATAGCGGGAGTCGGGGCGGGGAGCTGTTTTTT	CASTDSGSRGGELFF
TRBV27	TRBJ2-7	.	.	TGTGCCAGCAGTCCGTCGACAGGATACGAGCAGTACTTC	CASSPSTGYEQYF
TRBV7-2	TRBJ2-1	.	.	TGTGCCAGCAGCTTAGACGGGAGCGGTGATGAGCAGTTCTTC	CASSLDGSGDEQFF
TRBV5-1	TRBJ1-1	.	.	TGCGCCAGCAGCCCTCCCGGGCGGGACACTGAAGCTTTCTTT	CASSPPGRDTEAFF
TRBV14	TRBJ2-1	.	TRBD2	TGTGCCAGCAGCCAGCCACTAGCGGGACGTTACAATGAGCAGTTCTTC	CASSQPLAGRYNEQFF
TRBV7-2	TRBJ1-2	.	TRBD1	TGTGCCAGCAGCTTGGGACAGGGGTATGGCTACACCTTC	CASSLGQGYGYTF
TRBV7-2	TRBJ2-5	.	.	TGTGCCAGCAGCACCTGGCGGCTGGGAGAAGAGACCCAGTACTTC	CASSTWRLGEETQYF
TRBV29-1	TRBJ1-2	.	TRBD1	TGCAGCGTTGAAGAACAGGGGGACGGCTACACCTTC	CSVEEQGDGYTF
TRBV30	TRBJ1-1	once	.	TGTGCCTGGATTTCGTTTAGGAGGGTATCGAACACTGAAGCTTTCTTT	CAWISFRRVSNTEAFF
TRBV27	TRBJ2-7	.	.	TGTGCCAGCAGCGAGAGGGAACGGGCCTACGAGCAGTACTTC	CASSERERAYEQYF
TRBV7-8	TRBJ1-1	.	.	TGTGCCAGCAGCTTAGAGAAGCGTTTGAACACTGAAGCTTTCTTT	CASSLEKRLNTEAFF
TRBV5-8	TRBJ2-1	.	.	TGTGCCAGCAGTCCGATTAACACAGAACGAGGGAATGAGCAGTTCTTC	CASSPINTERGNEQFF
TRBV11-1	TRBJ2-5	.	.	TGTGCCAGCAGCTTTCAAGTAGCAGGGCAGGAGACCCAGTACTTC	CASSFQVAGQETQYF
TRBV5-1	TRBJ2-7	.	TRBD2	TGCGCCAGCAAACGGACTAGCGGAACGACGGGGACCTACGAGCAGTACTTC	CASKRTSGTTGTYEQYF
TRBV14	TRBJ2-1	.	TRBD2	TGTGCCAGCAGCTTGACTAGCGGGGGTGCTGAGCAGTTCTTC	CASSLTSGGAEQFF
TRBV4-1	TRBJ2-1	once	.	TGCGCCAGCAGCCCTTGGACAGCCAATGAGCAGTTCTTC	CASSPWTANEQFF
TRBV6-6	TRBJ2-7	.	TRBD2	TGTGCCAGCAGTTACTCGGCTAGCGGGAGTGCATGGGAGCAGTACTTC	CASSYSASGSAWEQYF
TRBV19	TRBJ2-1	.	TRBD1	TGTGCCAGTAGTATCGGGGTGGGGACAGGGGGCGCTGGTAGGAATGAGCAGTTCTTC	CASSIGVGTGGAGRNEQFF
TRBV11-3	TRBJ2-7	.	TRBD1	TGTGCCAGCAGCTCCGGCGGTCAGGGGGAGTTGGAGCAGTACTTC	CASSSGGQGELEQYF
TRBV5-6	TRBJ1-2	.	TRBD1	TGTGCCAGCACCATTTTAGGGACAGGGCCCCCGACGGGCTATGGCTACACCTTC	CASTILGTGPPTGYGYTF
TRBV19	TRBJ1-1	.	.	TGTGCCAGTAGTCCTGGGCTCTACACTGAAGCTTTCTTT	CASSPGLYTEAFF
TRBV27	TRBJ2-7	.	.	TGTGCCAGCAGTTTATCGGGCAACTCCTACGAGCAGTACTTC	CASSLSGNSYEQYF
TRBV11-2	TRBJ1-2	.	TRBD1	TGTGCCAGCAGGGGACAGAAGGGTATCTATGGCTACACCTTC	CASRGQKGIYGYTF
TRBV7-2	TRBJ1-1	.	.	TGTGCCAGCAGCCCACGGCTGGGGAGGAACACTGAAGCTTTCTTT	CASSPRLGRNTEAFF